The rows below give T cell receptor beta chains drawn from one sample of a study of cytomegalovirus exposure and HLA in healthy donors. Repertoires were generated with immunoSEQ multiplex PCR, while TCRdb's copy carries only in-frame clones and drops some. The table counts about 200,000 clones; less than 0.85% lies in the top ten. The sample was PBMCs. All receptors come from a boy between 10 and 17 years old in good health and CMV-seronegative. Each CDR3 is given with its conserved first and last residue. Fields, in order: V gene, J gene, D gene, CDR3 protein, CDR3 DNA. A D gene is named only where the DNA matches it firmly.

v_call: TRBV5-1; j_call: TRBJ1-6; d_call: .; cdr3_aa: CASSRIAGNNSPLHF; cdr3_nt: TGCGCCAGCAGCCGTATTGCGGGTAATAATTCACCCCTCCACTTT
v_call: TRBV27; j_call: TRBJ2-7; d_call: TRBD1; cdr3_aa: CASRAGGQHYEQYF; cdr3_nt: TGTGCCAGCAGGGCTGGGGGACAGCACTACGAGCAGTACTTC
v_call: TRBV6-5; j_call: TRBJ2-2; d_call: .; cdr3_aa: CASSRPEDTGELFF; cdr3_nt: TGTGCCAGCAGTAGGCCGGAGGACACCGGGGAGCTGTTTTTT
v_call: TRBV5-4; j_call: TRBJ1-2; d_call: TRBD1; cdr3_aa: CASRSRQGNYGYTF; cdr3_nt: TGTGCCAGCAGATCTCGACAGGGAAACTATGGCTACACCTTC
v_call: TRBV28; j_call: TRBJ2-1; d_call: TRBD1; cdr3_aa: CASWDGTGRYNEQFF; cdr3_nt: TGTGCCAGCTGGGACGGGACAGGGCGTTACAATGAGCAGTTCTTC
v_call: TRBV9; j_call: TRBJ2-3; d_call: TRBD1; cdr3_aa: CASSGTEGATDTQYF; cdr3_nt: TGTGCCAGCAGCGGGACAGAGGGGGCGACAGATACGCAGTATTTT
v_call: TRBV29-1; j_call: TRBJ2-3; d_call: TRBD2; cdr3_aa: CSVSNMPSGGGTDTQYF; cdr3_nt: TGCAGCGTATCTAATATGCCTAGCGGGGGAGGCACAGATACGCAGTATTTT
v_call: TRBV4-1; j_call: TRBJ1-2; d_call: TRBD1; cdr3_aa: CASSPGQGGLFYGYTF; cdr3_nt: TGCGCCAGCAGCCCCGGACAGGGTGGTTTATTCTATGGCTACACCTTC
v_call: TRBV4-3; j_call: TRBJ1-2; d_call: .; cdr3_aa: CASSQAPRANYGYTF; cdr3_nt: TGCGCCAGCAGCCAAGCCCCTAGAGCTAACTATGGCTACACCTTC
v_call: TRBV27; j_call: TRBJ1-5; d_call: .; cdr3_aa: CASSYQGNQPQHF; cdr3_nt: TGTGCCAGCAGTTATCAGGGGAATCAGCCCCAGCATTTT
v_call: TRBV7-2; j_call: TRBJ2-5; d_call: .; cdr3_aa: CASSFSSGGETQYF; cdr3_nt: TGTGCCAGCAGCTTTAGTAGCGGAGGGGAGACCCAGTACTTC
v_call: TRBV2; j_call: TRBJ2-1; d_call: .; cdr3_aa: CASITSDYEQFF; cdr3_nt: TGTGCCAGCATTACTAGTGATTATGAGCAGTTCTTC
v_call: TRBV7-6; j_call: TRBJ2-5; d_call: TRBD2; cdr3_aa: CASSGGEDYGETQYF; cdr3_nt: TGTGCCAGCAGCGGGGGGGAGGATTATGGTGAGACCCAGTACTTC
v_call: TRBV11-2; j_call: TRBJ1-3; d_call: TRBD1; cdr3_aa: CATKGQGAGGNTIYF; cdr3_nt: TGTGCCACAAAAGGACAGGGGGCTGGTGGAAACACCATATATTTT
v_call: TRBV7-3; j_call: TRBJ2-2; d_call: TRBD1; cdr3_aa: CASSLTGGNTGELFF; cdr3_nt: TGTGCCAGCAGCTTGACAGGGGGTAACACCGGGGAGCTGTTTTTT
v_call: TRBV29-1; j_call: TRBJ1-2; d_call: .; cdr3_aa: CSVGLLSYGYTF; cdr3_nt: TGCAGCGTTGGACTGCTGTCCTATGGCTACACCTTC
v_call: TRBV7-3; j_call: TRBJ2-1; d_call: TRBD2; cdr3_aa: CASSLTRSGGAGEQFF; cdr3_nt: TGTGCCAGCAGCTTAACTCGTTCGGGGGGGGCCGGTGAGCAGTTCTTC
v_call: TRBV5-5; j_call: TRBJ1-5; d_call: .; cdr3_aa: CASSSTPSIYSNQPQHF; cdr3_nt: TGTGCCAGCAGCTCCACACCCTCCATTTATAGCAATCAGCCCCAGCATTTT
v_call: TRBV6-5; j_call: TRBJ2-3; d_call: .; cdr3_aa: CASSQNRGRTDTQYF; cdr3_nt: TGTGCCAGCAGTCAGAACCGGGGGAGAACAGATACGCAGTATTTT
v_call: TRBV5-4; j_call: TRBJ2-7; d_call: TRBD2; cdr3_aa: CASSNPGLAGGIYEQYF; cdr3_nt: TGTGCCAGCAGTAACCCGGGACTAGCGGGGGGTATCTACGAGCAGTACTTC
v_call: TRBV9; j_call: TRBJ2-7; d_call: TRBD1; cdr3_aa: CASSGQGFHEQYF; cdr3_nt: TGTGCCAGCAGCGGACAGGGGTTCCACGAGCAGTACTTC
v_call: TRBV28; j_call: TRBJ2-7; d_call: TRBD1; cdr3_aa: CASGDSSYEQYF; cdr3_nt: TGTGCCAGCGGGGACAGCTCCTACGAGCAGTACTTC
v_call: TRBV5-1; j_call: TRBJ2-5; d_call: .; cdr3_aa: CASSFLGQPGETQYF; cdr3_nt: TGCGCCAGCAGTTTTCTAGGACAGCCGGGGGAGACCCAGTACTTC
v_call: TRBV13; j_call: TRBJ2-2; d_call: .; cdr3_aa: CASSIPGELFF; cdr3_nt: TGTGCCAGCAGTATCCCCGGGGAGCTGTTTTTT
v_call: TRBV23-1; j_call: TRBJ2-2; d_call: TRBD2; cdr3_aa: CASGGGLNTGELFF; cdr3_nt: TGCGCCAGCGGCGGGGGGCTGAACACCGGGGAGCTGTTTTTT
v_call: TRBV19; j_call: TRBJ2-5; d_call: .; cdr3_aa: CASSLRVGETQYF; cdr3_nt: TGTGCCAGTAGTCTGAGGGTGGGAGAGACCCAGTACTTC
v_call: TRBV16; j_call: TRBJ1-5; d_call: .; cdr3_aa: CASSQWESTHNAPQHF; cdr3_nt: TGTGCCAGCAGCCAATGGGAGTCGACACATAATGCGCCCCAGCATTTT
v_call: TRBV5-1; j_call: TRBJ1-1; d_call: TRBD1; cdr3_aa: CASSSWDSQGIMNTEAFF; cdr3_nt: TGCGCCAGCAGCTCTTGGGACAGCCAAGGGATCATGAACACTGAAGCTTTCTTT
v_call: TRBV29-1; j_call: TRBJ2-5; d_call: .; cdr3_aa: CSVAPIGRKQETQYF; cdr3_nt: TGCAGCGTTGCACCCATTGGGAGGAAACAAGAGACCCAGTACTTC
v_call: TRBV7-2; j_call: TRBJ2-7; d_call: .; cdr3_aa: CASSLAPRDWSSYEQYF; cdr3_nt: TGTGCCAGCAGCTTAGCTCCCCGGGATTGGAGCTCCTACGAGCAGTACTTC
v_call: TRBV29-1; j_call: TRBJ2-7; d_call: .; cdr3_aa: CSVEVRGSFYEQYF; cdr3_nt: TGCAGCGTTGAGGTTAGGGGCTCCTTCTACGAGCAGTACTTC
v_call: TRBV19; j_call: TRBJ2-5; d_call: TRBD2; cdr3_aa: CASGASGGAGETQYF; cdr3_nt: TGTGCCAGTGGGGCTAGCGGGGGGGCCGGGGAGACCCAGTACTTC
v_call: TRBV11-2; j_call: TRBJ2-7; d_call: TRBD2; cdr3_aa: CASSSTRLAGGKNYEQYF; cdr3_nt: TGTGCCAGCAGCTCAACCAGACTAGCGGGGGGAAAAAACTACGAGCAGTACTTC
v_call: TRBV5-4; j_call: TRBJ1-3; d_call: TRBD1; cdr3_aa: CASSSGQPLSGNTIYF; cdr3_nt: TGTGCCAGCAGCTCGGGACAGCCACTTTCTGGAAACACCATATATTTT
v_call: TRBV11-2; j_call: TRBJ2-7; d_call: .; cdr3_aa: CASSLSNGGGNEQYF; cdr3_nt: TGTGCCAGCAGCTTATCCAACGGGGGAGGAAACGAGCAGTACTTC